The present T cell receptor (beta chain) was sequenced within a study of T cell clusters in autoimmune cytopenias. Multiplex touch-down PCR amplified TRB using TRB-A and TRB-B pools in one tube. TCRdb re-called the multiplex PCR reads and gives one entry per CDR3 protein, without DNA. This listing includes over 6,500 distinct CDR3 sequences. CDR1 is PRHDT and CDR2 is FYEKMQ in the germline V gene (reference sequence). The CDR3 contains 16 residues. TRB was amplified from 250 ng of peripheral blood genomic DNA per sample. The same data also contributed to another study, on T cell repertoires in aging, cancer and after chemotherapy. That paper notes: Clear clonal overlap appeared across healthy donor samples taken over several months to years.

The source material was peripheral blood. The receptor was isolated from a human donor in good health. The chain joins TRBV13 to TRBJ2-7; TCRdb's D gene call, TRBD1, goes unchecked for lack of DNA. The CDR3 here is CASSPHHRVVPYEQYF.